This TCR beta chain was sequenced for a study of blood T cell repertoires in COVID-19. The protocol was immunoSEQ multiplex PCR, while the TCRdb copy is restricted to in-frame clones and leaves out a portion. The repertoire holds 130,000 or so clones, approximately 83% seen once, with about 4.5% in the top ten. The V and J ends lost 3 bases and 5 bases respectively, with 16 bases between them. This CDR3 comprises 15 residues. Germline V lookup: CDR1 MNHNS, CDR2 SASEGT. The chain has TRBV6-1 and TRBJ1-2, with no clear D. This TCR derives from a woman in her sixties or seventies with acute or convalescent COVID-19. Sequenced sample: peripheral blood. CDR3 DNA: TGTGCCAGCAGTGATTCGGGGTTCGTCGGGTATGGCTACACCTTC. This gives the protein CASSDSGFVGYGYTF.